Shown below are 22 T cell receptor beta chains from a single sample sequenced in a study of T cells in Graves' hyperthyroidism and ophthalmopathy (dated 2019 in TCRdb). Library prep was done by multiplex PCR. The reads were generated on an Illumina HiSeq 2000. Amplification of TCR beta CDR3 regions was carried out from RNA transcripts. The TCR CDR3 was subjected to a first round of RT-PCR using the HTBI primer set and the Qiagen OneStep RT-PCR kit. TCRdb reworked the public reads: Q25 trimming with fastp, MiXCR clone assembly, productive beta chains retained. Rows are combined by CDR3 protein, so each entry shows the most common genes and DNA. The sample table shows about 540,000 distinct CDR3 sequences, and 35% to 55% are seen once. 8.2% of the sample is held by the ten biggest clonotypes. Sequenced input: peripheral blood or thyroid tissue (not recorded which). The origin of the receptors is a woman between 18 and 29 years old with Graves' hyperthyroidism. Donor details come from another sample of the same person, matched by shared clones.

The chain links TRBV7-2 to TRBJ2-2; a possible D gene is TRBD2 (6 bases). CDR1 SGHTA and CDR2 FQGNSA come from the germline V gene. Trimming took 5 bases from V and 5 from J, leaving 15 bases between them. This CDR3 contains 15 residues. Here the CDR3 reads CASSPLGSATGELFF. The CDR3 coding sequence is TGTGCCAGCAGCCCCCTCGGGAGCGCGACCGGGGAGCTGTTTTTT.

The chain carries TRBV20-1 and TRBJ1-4, with D perhaps TRBD1 (5 bases). Germline-derived CDR1 and CDR2 are DFQATT and SNEGSKA (reference sequence). Trimming stripped 1 base from V and 2 bases from J, with 8 bases between. CDR3 length: 14 residues. The CDR3 spells CSARVPGTNEKLFF. CDR3 nucleotides: TGCAGTGCTAGAGTTCCAGGGACTAATGAAAAACTGTTTTTT.

V is TRBV7-9 and J is TRBJ1-4, with D possibly TRBD1 on 6 matching bases. The ends were cut back, 3 bases at V and 0 bases at J, with 14 bases in the middle. From germline, CDR1 is SEHNR and CDR2 FQNEAQ (reference sequence). The CDR3 contains 17 residues. The CDR3 bases are TGTGCCAGCAGCTTTCCCCAGGGGCCGGCAACTAATGAAAAACTGTTTTTT. Protein: CASSFPQGPATNEKLFF.

This clonotype occurred many times. The rearrangement links TRBV15 to TRBJ2-7; possibly TRBD2 for D (6 bases). The germline V gene encodes CDR1 LNHNV and CDR2 YYDKDF (reference sequence). With 5 bases removed from V and 1 base from J, the gap between germline ends came to 12 bases. The length of the CDR3 is 14 residues. CDR3 sequence reads: CATSSTRGSYEQYF. As DNA, the CDR3 is TGTGCCACCAGCTCGACTAGAGGGTCCTACGAGCAGTACTTC.

This chain uses TRBV5-4 with TRBJ2-2; D might be TRBD1 (5 bases). The CDR3 length is 14 residues. The germline V gene has CDR1 SGHNT and CDR2 YYREEE (reference sequence). Trimming removed 3 bases at V and 1 base at J, with 7 bases between. CDR3 bases: TGTGCCAGCAGCTGGACAAAGAACACCGGGGAGCTGTTTTTT. Translation: CASSWTKNTGELFF.

As to this clonotype: This may stem from a read error, because a much larger clone lies one nucleotide away. The chain couples TRBV11-2 to TRBJ1-2; no clear D. Germline-derived CDR1 and CDR2 are SGHAT and FQNNGV. V lost 4 bases and J 8 bases, leaving 14 bases between the germline ends. The CDR3 spans 13 residues. The CDR3 DNA follows: TGTGCCAGCAGCTCCCACGGGTCCGCAGGCTACACCTTC. Amino acid sequence: CASSSHGSAGYTF.

This clonotype occurred many times. The J gene is TRBJ2-2, the V gene TRBV7-9; D may be TRBD1 (6 bases). The CDR3 length is 12 residues. V dropped 5 bases and J dropped 11 bases, with 12 bases sitting between them. Germline V gene lookup returns CDR1 SEHNR and CDR2 FQNEAQ (reference sequence). The CDR3 reads CASSPRGGELFF. The CDR3, as DNA: TGTGCCAGCAGCCCCAGGGGCGGAGAGCTGTTTTTT.

At least ten counts were recorded for this clonotype. The rearrangement uses TRBV5-1 and TRBJ1-2; 8 bases map to TRBD1. After removal of 6 bases from V and 6 bases from J, the junction contained 4 bases not matched to a gene. There are 12 residues in the CDR3. Germline V gene data show CDR1 as SGHRS and CDR2 as YFSETQ. DNA for the CDR3: TGCGCCAGCACCCAGGGGGCTGATGGCTACACCTTC. Translated, it gives CASTQGADGYTF.

This rearrangement joins TRBV20-1 to TRBJ1-2, with 8 nucleotides matching TRBD1. The CDR3 is 12 residues long. V shed 5 bases and J 6 bases; nucleotides not matched to a gene: 5. Germline V gene sequence: CDR1 DFQATT, CDR2 SNEGSKA (reference sequence). CDR3 sequence reads: CSARTGTHGYTF. The DNA of the CDR3 is TGCAGTGCTCGGACAGGGACCCATGGCTACACCTTC.

V gene TRBV15 combines with J gene TRBJ1-5; TRBD1 matches at 8 bases. CDR1 is LNHNV and CDR2 is YYDKDF in the germline V gene (reference sequence). J was trimmed by 3 bases and V by 6 bases; bases with no gene match: 10. The CDR3 is made up of 16 amino acids. This CDR3 is CATRYSGQGPNQPQHF. The CDR3 DNA reads as TGTGCCACCAGGTATTCAGGACAGGGCCCCAATCAGCCCCAGCATTTT.

The genes are TRBV20-1 and TRBJ2-5; possible D gene TRBD2, 7 bases. This CDR3 comprises 11 residues. The ends were cut back, 3 bases at V and 7 bases at J, with 9 bases in the middle. Germline V lookup: CDR1 DFQATT, CDR2 SNEGSKA (reference sequence). Written as DNA, the CDR3 is TGCAGTGCTAGGGGGGGGCGGACCCAGTACTTC. Translating gives CSARGGRTQYF.

Concerning this clonotype: Since a much larger clone is just one base distant, this may be a read error. The chain links TRBV2 to TRBJ1-1; D is undetermined. V was shortened by 6 bases and J by 6 bases, with 11 bases between the two germline ends. CDR3 length: 12 amino acids. Germline V gene sequence: CDR1 SNHLY, CDR2 FYNNEI. The CDR3 nucleotides read TGTGCCAGCAGAGAGAGAAACGCTGAAGCTTTCTTT. Amino acids: CASRERNAEAFF.

The chain carries TRBV7-9 and TRBJ1-2, with 8 bases that match TRBD1. The V and J ends lost 5 bases and 6 bases, in that order; junction bases with no gene match: 14. The CDR3 extends over 16 amino acids. Per germline, CDR1 SEHNR and CDR2 FQNEAQ (reference sequence). In nucleotides, the CDR3 is TGTGCCAGCAGCGGGGGGACAGGATTATTGATTAATGGCTACACCTTC. Its translation: CASSGGTGLLINGYTF.

The chain combines TRBV2 with TRBJ2-5; tentative D call: TRBD2 (6 bases). V dropped 0 bases and J dropped 1 base, with 12 bases sitting between them. This CDR3 is built from 16 residues. The germline V gene encodes CDR1 SNHLY and CDR2 FYNNEI. CDR3 region: CASSEALTGAQETQYF. DNA for the CDR3: TGTGCCAGCAGTGAAGCATTAACGGGAGCCCAAGAGACCCAGTACTTC.

This clonotype was detected ten times or more. This sequence joins TRBV12-3 or TRBV12-4 and TRBJ1-1; tentatively, D is TRBD1 (5 bases). CDR3 size: 12 residues. The V end was cut by 3 bases, the J end by 7 bases, with 9 bases between. CDR3 nucleotide sequence: TGTGCCAGCAGTTTCCCTACAGGTGAAGCTTTCTTT. Encoded protein: CASSFPTGEAFF.

V and J are TRBV2 and TRBJ2-5; TRBD2 matches at 11 bases. This CDR3 has 15 residues. CDR1 SNHLY and CDR2 FYNNEI come from the germline V gene. J was trimmed by 7 bases and V by 5 bases; bases with no gene match: 9. This CDR3 is CASSSTSGTLGTQYF. The CDR3 DNA reads TGTGCCAGCAGTTCGACTAGCGGGACATTGGGGACCCAGTACTTC.

Many counts were recorded for this clonotype. The chain links TRBV10-1 to TRBJ1-2; TRBD1 aligns across 7 bases. This CDR3 comprises 14 residues. Germline values: CDR1 WNHNN, CDR2 SYGVQD (reference sequence). Trimming took 7 bases from V and 3 from J; bases not matched to a gene: 8. CDR3 in DNA: TGCGCCAGCATGCCGGGACAGAGTTACTATGGCTACACCTTC. This sequence encodes CASMPGQSYYGYTF.

There are many counts of this clonotype. The rearrangement joins TRBV15 to TRBJ2-7; D is perhaps TRBD1 or TRBD2 (5 bases each). The germline gives CDR1 LNHNV, CDR2 YYDKDF (reference sequence). V lost 5 bases to trimming and J lost 5 bases, with 16 bases between them. The CDR3 spans 14 residues. DNA for the CDR3: TGTGCCACCAGCGGGGGACGGGATACAAACGAGCAGTACTTC. Amino acid sequence: CATSGGRDTNEQYF.

This clonotype has at least ten counts. CDR3 bases: TGTGCCACCAGCAGCGTTTCAGATGGAAACACCATATATTTT. It specifies CATSSVSDGNTIYF. This chain connects TRBV15 to TRBJ1-3; no clear D gene. V lost 3 bases to trimming and J lost 3 bases, with 9 bases between them. In germline, CDR1 is LNHNV, CDR2 YYDKDF (reference sequence). The CDR3 is 14 residues long.

Ten or more counts support this clonotype. V and J are TRBV10-3 and TRBJ2-7; 8 bases are shared with TRBD2. Germline V gene lookup returns CDR1 ENHRY and CDR2 SYGVKD. The V gene end was trimmed by 2 bases and the J gene end by 6 bases; junction bases not matched to a gene: 6. The CDR3 consists of 14 residues. CDR3 residues: CAISEGREGFEQYF. For the CDR3, the DNA is TGTGCCATCAGTGAGGGTCGGGAGGGCTTCGAGCAGTACTTC.

V usage is TRBV6-5 and J usage is TRBJ1-1, with D uncertain. This CDR3 is 15 amino acids long. The ends were cut back, 4 bases at V and 4 bases at J, with 16 bases in the middle. Germline lookup yields CDR1 MNHEY and CDR2 SVGAGI. CDR3 loop: CASSLSAGRITEAFF. The CDR3 bases are TGTGCCAGCAGTTTATCCGCAGGCCGTATCACTGAAGCTTTCTTT.

The chain links TRBV6-6 to TRBJ1-1; D is undetermined. V was cut by 0 bases and J by 6 bases, with 17 bases left in between. Germline V gene sequence: CDR1 MNHNY, CDR2 SVGAGI (reference sequence). This CDR3 has 16 amino acids. CDR3 coding DNA: TGTGCCAGCAGTTACTCGGGCAGCTCTGCTTCCGCTGAAGCTTTCTTT. Translated, it gives CASSYSGSSASAEAFF.